This T cell receptor beta chain was observed in a study of immune evolution from preneoplasia to lung adenocarcinoma. Study information: HLA loss of heterozygosity: around 6.5% AIS, about 15% MIA, around 35% ADC, none AAH.

Measured with immunoSEQ multiplex PCR; TCRdb has only the in-frame clones, and not every one. The sample includes 20,000 to 25,000 clones, roughly 80% seen only once; the top ten take 5.5% to 6.5%. CDR3 length equals 16 residues. J was trimmed by 3 bases and V by 2 bases; bases with no gene match: 6. The germline V gene has CDR1 MDHEN and CDR2 SYDVKM. This chain joins TRBV28 and TRBJ1-5, with 8 nucleotides matching TRBD1. The TCR sequence derives from a person in their sixties with lung adenocarcinoma. Input material: FFPE invasive lung adenocarcinoma tissue. The CDR3 loop is CASSLGAGGFNQPQHF. The DNA for the CDR3 is TGTGCCAGCAGTTTAGGGGCAGGGGGCTTCAATCAGCCCCAGCATTTT.